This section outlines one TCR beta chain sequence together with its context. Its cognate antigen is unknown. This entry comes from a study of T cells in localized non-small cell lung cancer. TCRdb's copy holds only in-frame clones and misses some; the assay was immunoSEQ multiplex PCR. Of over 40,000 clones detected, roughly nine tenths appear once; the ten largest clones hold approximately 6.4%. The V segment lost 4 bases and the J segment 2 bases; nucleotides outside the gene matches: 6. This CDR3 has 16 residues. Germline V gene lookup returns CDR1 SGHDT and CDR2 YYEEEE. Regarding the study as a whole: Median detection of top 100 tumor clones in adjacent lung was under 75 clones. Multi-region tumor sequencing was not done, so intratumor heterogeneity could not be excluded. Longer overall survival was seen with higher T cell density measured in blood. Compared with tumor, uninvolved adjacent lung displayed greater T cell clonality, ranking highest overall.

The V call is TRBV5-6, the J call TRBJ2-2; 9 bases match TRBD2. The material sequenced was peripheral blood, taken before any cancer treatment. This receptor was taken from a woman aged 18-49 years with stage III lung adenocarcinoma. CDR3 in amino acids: CASSPLAGLNTGELFF. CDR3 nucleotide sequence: TGTGCCAGCAGCCCCCTAGCGGGGCTAAACACCGGGGAGCTGTTTTTT.